These 2 T cell receptor beta chains originate from one sample sequenced in a study of cytomegalovirus exposure and HLA in healthy donors. The PCR ran on 60 Vbeta and 13 Jbeta primers. The protocol was immunoSEQ multiplex PCR, while the TCRdb copy is restricted to in-frame clones and leaves out a portion. In the table there are approximately 200,000 clones, approximately 75% of which are singletons. Sequenced material: PBMCs. The receptor set was obtained from a man between 25 and 39 years old in good health and CMV-seropositive.

This clone has just one count. This sequence joins TRBV9 and TRBJ1-1; 10 bases are a match to TRBD1. Germline V CDR1 and CDR2: SGDLS, YYNGEE. This CDR3 has 15 residues. Unmatched junction bases numbered 9, after V lost 4 bases and J lost 6 bases. In DNA form, the CDR3 reads TGTGCCAGCAGCCCGCACCGGGACAGGGGCGCTGAAGCTTTCTTT. Its protein is CASSPHRDRGAEAFF. The full variable domain, its missing parts supplied by reference TRBV9 and TRBJ1-1, is DSGVTQTPKHLITATGQRVTLRCSPRSGDLSVYWYQQSLDQGLQFLIQYYNGEERAKGNILERFSAQQFPDLHSELNLSSLELGDSALYFCASSPHRDRGAEAFFGQGTRLTVV.

The chain links TRBV30 to TRBJ2-7; D is possibly TRBD1 (5 bases). With 1 base removed from V and 6 bases from J, the gap between germline ends came to 13 bases. Germline V gene data show CDR1 as GTSNPN and CDR2 as SVGIG (reference sequence). The CDR3 contains 13 residues. CDR3 residues: CAWSARGASEQYF. In nucleotides, the CDR3 is TGTGCCTGGAGTGCAAGGGGCGCGTCCGAGCAGTACTTC.